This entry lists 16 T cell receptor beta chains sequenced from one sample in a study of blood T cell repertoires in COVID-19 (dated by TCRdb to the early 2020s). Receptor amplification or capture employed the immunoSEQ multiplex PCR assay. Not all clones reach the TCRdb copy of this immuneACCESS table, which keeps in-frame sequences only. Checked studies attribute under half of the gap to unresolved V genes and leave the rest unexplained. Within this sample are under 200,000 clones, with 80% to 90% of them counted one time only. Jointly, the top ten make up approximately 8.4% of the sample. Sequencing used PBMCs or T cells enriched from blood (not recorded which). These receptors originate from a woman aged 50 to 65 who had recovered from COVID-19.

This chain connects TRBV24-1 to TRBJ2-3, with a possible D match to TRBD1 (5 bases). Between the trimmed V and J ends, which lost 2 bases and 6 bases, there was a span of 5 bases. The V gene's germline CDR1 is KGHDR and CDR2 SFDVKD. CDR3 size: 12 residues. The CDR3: CATSDSGDTQYF. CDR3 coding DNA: TGTGCCACCAGTGATTCAGGGGATACGCAGTATTTT.

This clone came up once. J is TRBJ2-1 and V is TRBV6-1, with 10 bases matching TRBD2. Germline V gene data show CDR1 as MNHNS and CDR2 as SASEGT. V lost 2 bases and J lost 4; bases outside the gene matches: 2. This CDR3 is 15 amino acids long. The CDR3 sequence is CASSETSGTYNEQFF. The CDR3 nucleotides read TGTGCCAGCAGTGAAACTAGCGGGACTTACAATGAGCAGTTCTTC.

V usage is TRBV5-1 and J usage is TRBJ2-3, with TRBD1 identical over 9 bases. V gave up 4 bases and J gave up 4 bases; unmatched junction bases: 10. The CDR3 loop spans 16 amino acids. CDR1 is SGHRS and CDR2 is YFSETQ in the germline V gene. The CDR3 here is CASSPLSGTGSDTQYF. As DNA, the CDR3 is TGCGCCAGCAGCCCTCTGTCCGGGACAGGGTCAGATACGCAGTATTTT.

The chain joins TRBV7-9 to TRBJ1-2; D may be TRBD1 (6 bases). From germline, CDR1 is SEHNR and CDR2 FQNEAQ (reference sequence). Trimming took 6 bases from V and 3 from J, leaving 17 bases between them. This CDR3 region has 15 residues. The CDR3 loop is CASRPSGTSDYGYTF. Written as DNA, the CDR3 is TGTGCCAGCAGGCCGTCCGGGACAAGCGACTATGGCTACACCTTC.

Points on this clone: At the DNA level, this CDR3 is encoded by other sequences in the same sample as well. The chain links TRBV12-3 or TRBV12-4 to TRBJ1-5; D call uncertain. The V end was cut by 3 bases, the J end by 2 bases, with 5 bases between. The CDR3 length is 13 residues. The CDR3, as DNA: TGTGCCAGCAGTTTGGCGGGCAATCAGCCCCAGCATTTT. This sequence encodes CASSLAGNQPQHF.

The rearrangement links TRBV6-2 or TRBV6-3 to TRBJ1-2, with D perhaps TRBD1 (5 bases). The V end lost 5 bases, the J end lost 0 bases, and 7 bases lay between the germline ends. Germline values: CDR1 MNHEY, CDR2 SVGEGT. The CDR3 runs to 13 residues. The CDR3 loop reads CASSAQANYGYTF. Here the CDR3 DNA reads TGTGCCAGCAGTGCACAGGCTAACTATGGCTACACCTTC.

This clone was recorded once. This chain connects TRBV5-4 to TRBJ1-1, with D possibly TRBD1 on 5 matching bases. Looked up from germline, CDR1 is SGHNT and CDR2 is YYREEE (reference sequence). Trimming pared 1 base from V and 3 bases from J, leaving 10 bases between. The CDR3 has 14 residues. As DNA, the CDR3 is TGTGCCAGCAGCTTGATTAAGGGGTACACTGAAGCTTTCTTT. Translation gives CASSLIKGYTEAFF.

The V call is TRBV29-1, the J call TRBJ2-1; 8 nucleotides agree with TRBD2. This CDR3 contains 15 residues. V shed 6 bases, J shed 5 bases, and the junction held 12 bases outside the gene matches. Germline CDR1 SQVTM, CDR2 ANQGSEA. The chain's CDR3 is CSVRLATPHHNEQFF. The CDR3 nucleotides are TGCAGCGTACGACTAGCGACCCCACACCACAATGAGCAGTTCTTC.

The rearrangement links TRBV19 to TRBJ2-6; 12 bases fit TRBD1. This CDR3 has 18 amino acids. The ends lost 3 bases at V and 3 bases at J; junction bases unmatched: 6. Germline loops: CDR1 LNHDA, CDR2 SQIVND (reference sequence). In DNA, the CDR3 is TGTGCCAGTAGTATCCGCGGGACAGGGGGCGGTGGGGCCAACGTCCTGACTTTC. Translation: CASSIRGTGGGGANVLTF. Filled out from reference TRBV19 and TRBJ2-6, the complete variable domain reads DGGITQSPKYLFRKEGQNVTLSCEQNLNHDAMYWYRQDPGQGLRLIYYSQIVNDFQKGDIAEGYSVSREKKESFPLTVTSAQKNPTAFYLCASSIRGTGGGGANVLTFGAGSRLTVL.

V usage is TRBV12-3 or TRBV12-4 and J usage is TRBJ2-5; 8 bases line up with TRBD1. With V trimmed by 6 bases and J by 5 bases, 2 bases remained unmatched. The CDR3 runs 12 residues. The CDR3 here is CASSRGHETQYF. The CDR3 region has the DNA TGTGCCAGCAGCAGGGGGCACGAGACCCAGTACTTC.

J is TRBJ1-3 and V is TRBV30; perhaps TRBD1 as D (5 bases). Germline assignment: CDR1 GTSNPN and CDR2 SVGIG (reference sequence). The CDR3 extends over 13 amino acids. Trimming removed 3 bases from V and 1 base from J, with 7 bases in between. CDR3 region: CAWSGTSGNTIYF. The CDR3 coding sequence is TGTGCCTGGAGCGGGACTTCTGGAAACACCATATATTTT.

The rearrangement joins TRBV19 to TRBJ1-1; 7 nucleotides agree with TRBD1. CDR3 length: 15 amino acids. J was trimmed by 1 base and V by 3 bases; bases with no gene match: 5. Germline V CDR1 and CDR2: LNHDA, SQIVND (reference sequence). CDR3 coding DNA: TGTGCCAGTAGTATCGGGGGACAGCCGAACACTGAAGCTTTCTTT. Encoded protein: CASSIGGQPNTEAFF.

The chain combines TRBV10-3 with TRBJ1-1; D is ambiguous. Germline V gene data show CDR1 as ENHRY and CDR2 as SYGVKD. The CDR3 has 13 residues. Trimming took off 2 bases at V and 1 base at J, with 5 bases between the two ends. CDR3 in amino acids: CAISESWNTEAFF. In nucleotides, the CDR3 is TGTGCCATCAGTGAGAGCTGGAACACTGAAGCTTTCTTT.

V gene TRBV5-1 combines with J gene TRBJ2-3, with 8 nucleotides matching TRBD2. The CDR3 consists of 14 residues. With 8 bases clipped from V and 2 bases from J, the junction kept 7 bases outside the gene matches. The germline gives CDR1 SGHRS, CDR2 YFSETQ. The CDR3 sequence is CARLAGTFTDTQYF. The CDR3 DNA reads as TGCGCCAGGTTAGCGGGGACCTTCACAGATACGCAGTATTTT.

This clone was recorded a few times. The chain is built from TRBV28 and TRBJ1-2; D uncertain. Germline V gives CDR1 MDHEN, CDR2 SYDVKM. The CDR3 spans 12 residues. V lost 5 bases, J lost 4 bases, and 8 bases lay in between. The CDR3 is CASSPRFYGYTF. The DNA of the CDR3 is TGTGCCAGCAGTCCTAGGTTCTATGGCTACACCTTC.

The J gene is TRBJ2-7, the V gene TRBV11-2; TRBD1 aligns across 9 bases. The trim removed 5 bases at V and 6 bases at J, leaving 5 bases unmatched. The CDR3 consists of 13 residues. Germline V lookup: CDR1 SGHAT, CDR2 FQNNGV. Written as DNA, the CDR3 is TGTGCCAGCAGCATGGACAGGGGCGGCGAGCAGTACTTC. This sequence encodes CASSMDRGGEQYF.